A selection of T cell receptor beta chains follows, all from one sample in a study of OX40 agonist ivuxolimab in advanced cancers. The table came from immunoSEQ multiplex PCR; TCRdb's copy has only in-frame clones and leaves some out. The top ten hold approximately 12% of the sample, which has fewer than 70,000 clones, approximately 90% seen once. The sequencing here drew on CD4+ or CD8+ T cells sorted from blood, taken in a trial of the OX40 agonist ivuxolimab. All receptors derive from an adult with an advanced solid tumor such as melanoma, head and neck, liver or kidney cancer. Each CDR3 is given with its conserved first and last residue. D genes are given only for firm matches. Clone sizes are given selectively: once, few, many, or a class where the clone is expanded.

cdr3_aa: CASSVFARGGSETQYF
cdr3_nt: TGTGCCAGCAGCGTTTTCGCTCGGGGGGGTTCGGAGACCCAGTACTTC
d_call: TRBD2
v_call: TRBV9
j_call: TRBJ2-5
cdr3_length: 16
clone_size: -

cdr3_aa: CARTGRYEQYF
cdr3_nt: TGTGCCAGAACAGGGCGCTACGAGCAGTACTTC
d_call: -
v_call: TRBV27
j_call: TRBJ2-7
cdr3_length: 11
clone_size: medium-sized

cdr3_aa: CASSLSSTDTQYF
cdr3_nt: TGTGCCAGCAGTTTATCCAGCACAGATACGCAGTATTTT
d_call: -
v_call: TRBV27
j_call: TRBJ2-3
cdr3_length: 13
clone_size: -

cdr3_aa: CASSSLGKGPKFYEQYF
cdr3_nt: TGTGCCAGCAGCTCCCTCGGAAAGGGGCCCAAGTTCTACGAGCAGTACTTC
d_call: -
v_call: TRBV7-2
j_call: TRBJ2-7
cdr3_length: 17
clone_size: -

cdr3_aa: CASSDGVGQADTQYF
cdr3_nt: TGTGCCAGCAGTGATGGGGTTGGCCAGGCAGATACGCAGTATTTT
d_call: -
v_call: TRBV2
j_call: TRBJ2-3
cdr3_length: 15
clone_size: -

cdr3_aa: CASSIGRGYEQYF
cdr3_nt: TGTGCCAGTAGTATAGGCAGGGGCTACGAGCAGTACTTC
d_call: -
v_call: TRBV19
j_call: TRBJ2-7
cdr3_length: 13
clone_size: -

cdr3_aa: CASSEGLAGDDWGDTGELFF
cdr3_nt: TGCGCCAGCAGCGAAGGACTAGCGGGAGACGATTGGGGAGACACCGGGGAGCTGTTTTTT
d_call: TRBD2
v_call: TRBV5-1
j_call: TRBJ2-2
cdr3_length: 20
clone_size: few

cdr3_aa: CASSTGTGSYEQYF
cdr3_nt: TGTGCCAGCAGCACCGGGACAGGGTCCTACGAGCAGTACTTC
d_call: TRBD1
v_call: TRBV28
j_call: TRBJ2-7
cdr3_length: 14
clone_size: -

cdr3_aa: CASSPTPWVLYEQYF
cdr3_nt: TGCGCCAGCAGCCCCACCCCTTGGGTGCTCTACGAGCAGTACTTC
d_call: -
v_call: TRBV4-3
j_call: TRBJ2-7
cdr3_length: 15
clone_size: -

cdr3_aa: CASSHTTGELFF
cdr3_nt: TGTGCCAGCAGCCACACAACCGGGGAGCTGTTTTTT
d_call: -
v_call: TRBV5-6
j_call: TRBJ2-2
cdr3_length: 12
clone_size: -

cdr3_aa: CASRQGAGSQPQHF
cdr3_nt: TGTGCCAGCAGGCAGGGGGCAGGTAGTCAGCCCCAGCATTTT
d_call: TRBD1
v_call: TRBV5-5
j_call: TRBJ1-5
cdr3_length: 14
clone_size: -

cdr3_aa: CASSLKGSSYEQYF
cdr3_nt: TGTGCCAGCTCCCTCAAGGGCTCCTCCTACGAGCAGTACTTC
d_call: -
v_call: TRBV5-6
j_call: TRBJ2-7
cdr3_length: 14
clone_size: -

cdr3_aa: CASSLVPGNTEAFF
cdr3_nt: TGTGCCAGCAGCCTTGTCCCGGGGAATACTGAAGCTTTCTTT
d_call: -
v_call: TRBV7-8
j_call: TRBJ1-1
cdr3_length: 14
clone_size: few

cdr3_aa: CASSLGLAGGTQYF
cdr3_nt: TGTGCCAGCAGCTTGGGACTAGCGGGAGGGACCCAGTACTTC
d_call: TRBD2
v_call: TRBV5-6
j_call: TRBJ2-5
cdr3_length: 14
clone_size: -

cdr3_aa: CASSSREVAGADTQYF
cdr3_nt: TGTGCCAGCAGCTCCCGGGAGGTAGCGGGAGCAGATACGCAGTATTTT
d_call: TRBD2
v_call: TRBV13
j_call: TRBJ2-3
cdr3_length: 16
clone_size: -

cdr3_aa: CASSHPGLAEAFF
cdr3_nt: TGTGCCAGCAGCCATCCAGGGCTCGCTGAAGCTTTCTTT
d_call: -
v_call: TRBV5-8
j_call: TRBJ1-1
cdr3_length: 13
clone_size: -

cdr3_aa: CASCPAQPNTGELFF
cdr3_nt: TGTGCCAGCTGCCCCGCACAACCGAACACCGGGGAGCTGTTTTTT
d_call: -
v_call: TRBV27
j_call: TRBJ2-2
cdr3_length: 15
clone_size: -

cdr3_aa: CASSDSLESSYNEQFF
cdr3_nt: TGTGCCAGCAGTGATTCCTTGGAGAGCTCCTACAATGAGCAGTTCTTC
d_call: -
v_call: TRBV6-4
j_call: TRBJ2-1
cdr3_length: 16
clone_size: -

cdr3_aa: CASSIAGFGEQYF
cdr3_nt: TGTGCCAGTAGTATAGCAGGGTTTGGCGAGCAGTACTTC
d_call: -
v_call: TRBV19
j_call: TRBJ2-7
cdr3_length: 13
clone_size: -

cdr3_aa: CASSLDSDSGTQWNEQFF
cdr3_nt: TGTGCCAGCAGCTTGGATTCAGATAGCGGAACCCAATGGAATGAGCAGTTCTTC
d_call: -
v_call: TRBV5-6
j_call: TRBJ2-1
cdr3_length: 18
clone_size: -

cdr3_aa: CAISEEITYEQYF
cdr3_nt: TGTGCCATCAGTGAGGAGATCACCTACGAGCAGTACTTC
d_call: -
v_call: TRBV10-3
j_call: TRBJ2-7
cdr3_length: 13
clone_size: -

cdr3_aa: CASSLGTGENEQFF
cdr3_nt: TGTGCCAGCAGCTTAGGGACAGGGGAAAATGAGCAGTTCTTC
d_call: TRBD1
v_call: TRBV7-7
j_call: TRBJ2-1
cdr3_length: 14
clone_size: -

cdr3_aa: CASELKPLDEQYF
cdr3_nt: TGTGCCAGCGAACTGAAGCCGTTGGACGAGCAGTACTTC
d_call: -
v_call: TRBV28
j_call: TRBJ2-7
cdr3_length: 13
clone_size: -